The clone carrying this T cell receptor (beta chain) has only a few counts. Then a second PCR, running about 6 to 11 cycles, was carried out with a sample-barcoded 5' primer and a J-beta primer mix. TCRdb re-called the 5' RACE reads with MiXCR, one entry per CDR3 protein. The repertoire holds approximately 800,000 distinct CDR3 sequences, with around 25% as singletons. These data originate in a study of blood T cells in healthy people across ages. This CDR3 comprises 16 residues. The V and J ends lost 5 bases and 0 bases respectively, with 11 bases between them. Germline V gives CDR1 MDHEN, CDR2 SYDVKM. Another study also made use of these data, one on T cells of mothers and their children.

Sequencing was done on a sample of blood. The receptor comes from a boy younger than 18 in good health. The chain uses TRBV28 and TRBJ1-6; maybe TRBD1 (5 bases). CDR3 residues: CASSGTFSSYNSPLHF. DNA of the CDR3: TGTGCCAGCAGTGGGACTTTCAGCTCCTATAATTCACCCCTCCACTTT.